The 21 T cell receptor beta chains presented below share a single source sample, sequenced in a study of blood T cell repertoires in COVID-19. Assay used: immunoSEQ multiplex PCR; TCRdb lists only in-frame clones, some missing. This table holds over 200,000 clones, 86% found once. The sample comprised PBMCs or T cells enriched from blood (not recorded which). These receptors all stem from a young woman who had been exposed to COVID-19.

The chain recombines TRBV12-5 with TRBJ1-5; a possible D gene is TRBD1 (5 bases). The CDR3 covers 14 residues. The germline V and J ends were trimmed by 2 bases and 7 bases, with 12 bases remaining between them. Germline V gene sequence: CDR1 LGHNT, CDR2 FRNRAP. The CDR3 sequence is CASGLFRDGQPQHF. The CDR3 DNA reads TGTGCTAGTGGTTTGTTCAGGGATGGCCAGCCCCAGCATTTT. Full variable domain (missing parts from reference TRBV12-5 and TRBJ1-5): DARVTQTPRHKVTEMGQEVTMRCQPILGHNTVFWYRQTMMQGLELLAYFRNRAPLDDSGMPKDRFSAEMPDATLATLKIQPSEPRDSAVYFCASGLFRDGQPQHFGDGTRLSIL.

The V gene is TRBV12-2, the J gene TRBJ1-6; the table calls TRBD1, which could not be checked here. TRBV12-2 is shown as a pseudogene. CDR3 length equals 16 residues. CDR3 nucleotide sequence: TGTGCAAGTCGCTTCCGACAGACGAAAAAGGATTCACCCCTCCACTTT. Protein sequence: CASRFRQTKKDSPLHF.

The J gene is TRBJ1-6, the V gene TRBV5-6; 9 bases line up with TRBD1. Germline assignment: CDR1 SGHDT and CDR2 YYEEEE. This CDR3 comprises 17 residues. Trimming took 2 bases from V and 6 from J; bases not matched to a gene: 9. CDR3 coding DNA: TGTGCCAGCAGCTTAGACAGGGGGACGGGACTTAATTCACCCCTCCACTTT. Its translation: CASSLDRGTGLNSPLHF.

The genes are TRBV13 and TRBJ1-4, with 9 bases aligning to TRBD1. The CDR3 consists of 17 residues. Germline V gene sequence: CDR1 PRHDT, CDR2 FYEKMQ (reference sequence). The junction had 7 bases not matched to a gene; V was cut back by 5 bases and J by 0 bases. This CDR3 is CASSLNRGPATNEKLFF. CDR3 bases: TGTGCCAGCAGCCTCAACAGGGGGCCAGCAACTAATGAAAAACTGTTTTTT.

The V gene is TRBV11-1, the J gene TRBJ2-2; 9 nucleotides match TRBD2. V shed 5 bases, J shed 6 bases, and the junction held 10 bases outside the gene matches. The CDR3 is made up of 16 amino acids. Germline CDR1 SGHAT, CDR2 FQDESV (reference sequence). As DNA, the CDR3 is TGTGCCAGCAGCCGCGGGGGGGCCGAACGGGCCGGGGAGCTGTTTTTT. This encodes CASSRGGAERAGELFF.

Only one count was recorded for this clone. The chain uses TRBV2 and TRBJ2-1, with 8 bases fitting TRBD2. The CDR3 consists of 16 residues. The J segment lost 4 bases and the V segment lost 5 bases, leaving 10 bases of the junction unmatched. The germline V gene has CDR1 SNHLY and CDR2 FYNNEI. For the CDR3, the DNA is TGTGCCAGCAGTCCCGATGCGCGGGGGGCTTACAATGAGCAGTTCTTC. It yields the protein CASSPDARGAYNEQFF.

V is TRBV21-1 and J is TRBJ1-3; TRBD1 reflects the table's D call only, with no check against the DNA. TRBV21-1 is a pseudogene segment. This CDR3 has 17 residues. This CDR3 is CASSKKGFGASGNTIYF. The CDR3 bases are TGTGCCAGCAGCAAAAAGGGATTTGGGGCGTCAGGAAACACCATATATTTT.

The chain has TRBV7-9 and TRBJ1-3, with a tentative D call TRBD1 (5 bases). In germline, CDR1 is SEHNR, CDR2 FQNEAQ (reference sequence). Trimming cost V 1 base and J 2 bases, with 12 bases left between them. The CDR3 consists of 16 residues. In DNA form, the CDR3 reads TGTGCCAGCAGCTTAGGGGGCCCTCACGCTGGAAACACCATATATTTT. This codes for CASSLGGPHAGNTIYF. Complete variable domain (other parts from reference TRBV7-9 and TRBJ1-3): DTGVSQNPRHKITKRGQNVTFRCDPISEHNRLYWYRQTLGQGPEFLTYFQNEAQLEKSRLLSDRFSAERPKGSFSTLEIQRTEQGDSAMYLCASSLGGPHAGNTIYFGEGSWLTVV.

This chain uses TRBV6-5 with TRBJ1-2, with D tentatively TRBD1 (5 bases). Germline V gene sequence: CDR1 MNHEY, CDR2 SVGAGI. Trimming took 2 bases from V and 8 from J, leaving 12 bases between them. The CDR3 length is 13 residues. CDR3 region: CASSYAPKGGYTF. DNA for the CDR3: TGTGCCAGCAGTTACGCCCCGAAGGGGGGCTACACCTTC.

The V and J genes are TRBV5-6 and TRBJ2-7; the match to TRBD1 covers 7 bases. The length of the CDR3 is 14 residues. Trimming cost V 6 bases and J 3 bases; bases outside gene matches: 9. CDR1 and CDR2 (germline): SGHDT, YYEEEE. The CDR3 loop reads CASTTGTEIYEQYF. The CDR3 DNA reads TGTGCCAGCACGACCGGGACAGAGATCTACGAGCAGTACTTC.

This clone was picked up one time. This sequence joins TRBV30 and TRBJ1-6; D not resolved. From germline, CDR1 is GTSNPN and CDR2 SVGIG (reference sequence). The CDR3 length is 11 residues. V lost 5 bases, J lost 8 bases, and 7 bases lay in between. As DNA, the CDR3 is TGTGCCTGGGGACGAGATTCACCCCTCCACTTT. The encoded protein is CAWGRDSPLHF.

The CDR3 here is CASSKFGGVGANVLTF. The CDR3 DNA reads TGTGCCAGCAGCAAATTCGGGGGAGTTGGGGCCAACGTCCTGACTTTC. This sequence joins TRBV21-1 and TRBJ2-6; TRBD2 reflects the table's D call only, with no check against the DNA. TRBV21-1 is deemed a pseudogene. This CDR3 region has 16 residues.

V and J are TRBV11-2 and TRBJ2-2; TRBD2 is a possible D gene (6 bases). Germline V gene sequence: CDR1 SGHAT, CDR2 FQNNGV. Trimming took off 4 bases at V and 8 bases at J, with 20 bases between the two ends. This CDR3 comprises 16 residues. This CDR3 reads CASSWVSGHVGGELFF. The CDR3 bases are TGTGCCAGCAGCTGGGTTAGCGGTCACGTTGGTGGGGAGCTGTTTTTT. Complete variable domain (other parts from reference TRBV11-2 and TRBJ2-2): EAGVAQSPRYKIIEKRQSVAFWCNPISGHATLYWYQQILGQGPKLLIQFQNNGVVDDSQLPKDRFSAERLKGVDSTLKIQPAKLEDSAVYLCASSWVSGHVGGELFFGEGSRLTVL.

Comment on this clone: Without the conserved terminal phenylalanine or tryptophan, this CDR3 likely stems from a read error. No DNA is shown, since the ends of the CDR3 on it are uncertain; the CDR3 is the one TCRdb lists. The chain has TRBV23-1 and TRBJ2-7; the table's D call, TRBD2, has no DNA check behind it. TRBV23-1 is noted as an ORF with a role that remains uncertain. Counting both end residues, the CDR3 totals 9 amino acids. The CDR3 here is CASSLERVC.

In DNA, the CDR3 is TGTGCCAGCAGCGGACAGGGTGGCAATCAGCCCCAGCATTTT. Protein sequence: CASSGQGGNQPQHF. The chain recombines TRBV9 with TRBJ1-5; 7 bases map to TRBD1. Looked up from germline, CDR1 is SGDLS and CDR2 is YYNGEE. The V segment lost 3 bases and the J segment 2 bases; nucleotides outside the gene matches: 2. The CDR3 has 14 amino acids. Complete variable domain (other parts from reference TRBV9 and TRBJ1-5): DSGVTQTPKHLITATGQRVTLRCSPRSGDLSVYWYQQSLDQGLQFLIQYYNGEERAKGNILERFSAQQFPDLHSELNLSSLELGDSALYFCASSGQGGNQPQHFGDGTRLSIL.

This chain links TRBV18 with TRBJ2-6; the D is unclear. V lost 3 bases and J 0 bases, leaving 9 bases between the germline ends. Germline V gene lookup returns CDR1 KGHSH and CDR2 LQKENI. CDR3 length equals 16 residues. The CDR3 DNA is TGTGCCAGCTCACCGAGCGTGGGCTCTGGGGCCAACGTCCTGACTTTC. It encodes CASSPSVGSGANVLTF.

This rearrangement joins TRBV18 to TRBJ2-3, with D perhaps TRBD1 (6 bases). This CDR3 has 14 amino acids. Germline CDR1 KGHSH, CDR2 LQKENI. The V gene lost 3 bases and the J gene lost 4 bases, with 11 bases spanning the gap. CDR3 nucleotides: TGTGCCAGCTCACCCAGGACAGAAGCAGATACGCAGTATTTT. Translation gives CASSPRTEADTQYF.

V is TRBV6-5 and J is TRBJ1-5, with 8 bases fitting TRBD1. Germline assignment: CDR1 MNHEY and CDR2 SVGAGI. Trimming removed 6 bases from V and 2 bases from J; junction bases left unmatched: 6. The CDR3 sequence is 15 residues long. DNA of the CDR3: TGTGCCAGCAGCAGGACAGGGTCGGGCAATCAGCCCCAGCATTTT. Encoded protein: CASSRTGSGNQPQHF.

This clone came up once. V is TRBV9 and J is TRBJ1-4; D unclear. The CDR3 runs to 14 residues. V dropped 5 bases and J dropped 7 bases, with 15 bases sitting between them. Germline CDR1 is SGDLS and CDR2 is YYNGEE. Here the CDR3 reads CASRGQEQGEKLFF. CDR3 sequence (DNA): TGTGCCAGCAGGGGCCAGGAACAAGGTGAAAAACTGTTTTTT.

The rearrangement uses TRBV7-8 and TRBJ2-7; the match to TRBD2 covers 10 bases. This CDR3 spans 18 amino acids. Germline CDR1 is SGHVS and CDR2 is FQNEAQ. Trimming removed 3 bases from V and 1 base from J; junction bases left unmatched: 12. Here the CDR3 DNA reads TGTGCCAGCAGCTTTAGGCTAGCGGGGGAGCGGAGGTCCTACGAGCAGTACTTC. As protein: CASSFRLAGERRSYEQYF.

This clone was detected once. The V and J genes are TRBV30 and TRBJ1-4, with D possibly TRBD1 on 5 matching bases. Trimming removed 5 bases from V and 7 bases from J, with 8 bases in between. Looked up from germline, CDR1 is GTSNPN and CDR2 is SVGIG (reference sequence). CDR3 length: 11 residues. The CDR3 reads CAWGDFEKLFF. CDR3 nucleotide sequence: TGTGCCTGGGGGGACTTTGAAAAACTGTTTTTT.